This entry lists 25 T cell receptor beta chains sequenced from one sample in a study of T cells after yellow fever vaccination. Using its own MiXCR run on the 5' RACE reads, TCRdb lists one record per CDR3 protein. The sample lists 250,000 to 300,000 distinct CDR3 sequences, roughly 5.2% occurring once. The source material was CD4+ T cells sorted from PBMCs, sampled on the day of the yellow fever booster vaccination. The receptors were gathered from a man younger than 30 who received the YFV17D yellow fever vaccine.

This clonotype was observed a handful of times. The chain joins TRBV2 to TRBJ1-1; unclear D gene. V lost 4 bases and J 5 bases, leaving 20 bases between the germline ends. Germline CDR1 SNHLY, CDR2 FYNNEI. This CDR3 comprises 16 residues. As DNA, the CDR3 is TGTGCCAGCAGTGTGTACCAGGTGGGGTTAAGTACTGAAGCTTTCTTT. Translated, it gives CASSVYQVGLSTEAFF.

In its sample, this clonotype was seen many times. This chain joins TRBV7-9 and TRBJ1-1; 7 bases align to TRBD1. The V and J ends lost 3 bases and 0 bases, in that order; junction bases with no gene match: 7. CDR3 size: 16 residues. CDR1 SEHNR and CDR2 FQNEAQ come from the germline V gene (reference sequence). The CDR3, as DNA: TGTGCCAGCAGCTTCAGACAGGGACCCATGAACACTGAAGCTTTCTTT. Protein sequence: CASSFRQGPMNTEAFF.

V usage is TRBV5-1 and J usage is TRBJ2-2; tentatively, D is TRBD1 (5 bases). Trimming cost V 1 base and J 7 bases, with 11 bases left between them. The CDR3 sequence is 14 residues long. CDR1 and CDR2 (germline): SGHRS, YFSETQ. CDR3 in DNA: TGCGCCAGCAGCTTGCGCCAGGGAAGCGGGGAGCTGTTTTTT. This codes for CASSLRQGSGELFF.

This clonotype was counted at least ten times. The J gene is TRBJ2-7, the V gene TRBV12-3 or TRBV12-4, with 7 bases identical to TRBD2. Trimming removed 5 bases from V and 0 bases from J; junction bases left unmatched: 4. The CDR3 runs to 14 residues. The CDR3 protein is CASSRGGSSYEQYF. As DNA, the CDR3 is TGTGCCAGCAGTCGCGGGGGTTCCTCCTACGAGCAGTACTTC.

This clonotype was counted ten times or more. CDR3 sequence reads: CASRKAGGIRATQYF. CDR3 nucleotide sequence: TGTGCCAGCAGGAAAGCGGGGGGGATTCGAGCTACGCAGTATTTT. The V call is TRBV2, the J call TRBJ2-3; TRBD2 agrees at 10 bases. The junction had 11 bases not matched to a gene; V was cut back by 6 bases and J by 8 bases. Germline CDR1 is SNHLY and CDR2 is FYNNEI. The length of the CDR3 is 15 residues.

The chain carries TRBV18 and TRBJ1-2; 7 nucleotides match TRBD1. The CDR3 length is 13 residues. CDR1 is KGHSH, CDR2 LQKENI, per germline. Unmatched junction bases numbered 8, after V lost 8 bases and J lost 5 bases. CDR3 loop: CASNPTGLYGYTF. Written as DNA, the CDR3 is TGTGCCAGCAACCCGACAGGGCTATATGGCTACACCTTC.

This clonotype was found a few times. The rearrangement uses TRBV20-1 and TRBJ1-2; D gene unclear. This CDR3 region has 8 residues. The V gene lost 6 bases and the J gene lost 8 bases, with 4 bases spanning the gap. The germline gives CDR1 DFQATT, CDR2 SNEGSKA (reference sequence). CDR3 loop: CSASGYTF. The CDR3 region has the DNA TGCAGTGCGTCGGGCTACACCTTC.

Ten or more counts support this clonotype. This sequence joins TRBV2 and TRBJ1-5; 8 bases map to TRBD1. V was pared by 6 bases and J by 6 bases, with 4 bases of the junction left unmatched. Per germline, CDR1 SNHLY and CDR2 FYNNEI. This CDR3 region has 13 residues. CDR3 bases: TGTGCCAGCAGGGGACAGGTTGGTCAGCCCCAGCATTTT. Its protein is CASRGQVGQPQHF.

There are a few counts of this clonotype. The chain joins TRBV5-6 to TRBJ2-5; the match to TRBD2 covers 10 bases. Trimming cost V 1 base and J 5 bases; bases outside gene matches: 5. CDR3 length equals 15 residues. From germline, CDR1 is SGHDT and CDR2 YYEEEE. CDR3 sequence reads: CASSLLETSGETQYF. CDR3 coding DNA: TGTGCCAGCAGCTTGTTAGAGACTAGCGGGGAGACCCAGTACTTC.

The chain has TRBV5-1 and TRBJ1-5; 8 bases are shared with TRBD1. Trimming cost V 5 bases and J 7 bases; bases outside gene matches: 5. Looked up from germline, CDR1 is SGHRS and CDR2 is YFSETQ. The length of the CDR3 is 13 residues. The CDR3 DNA reads as TGCGCCAGCAGTCGGACAGGGATGCAGCCCCAGCATTTT. Encoded protein: CASSRTGMQPQHF.

J is TRBJ2-5 and V is TRBV6-6; 15 bases align to TRBD2. The CDR3 is 16 amino acids. From germline, CDR1 is MNHNY and CDR2 SVGAGI (reference sequence). V trimming: 7 bases; J trimming: 2 bases; junction bases outside the gene matches: 5. CDR3 protein: CASTGLAGGPQETQYF. CDR3 nucleotide sequence: TGTGCCAGCACCGGACTAGCGGGGGGGCCTCAAGAGACCCAGTACTTC.

In this sample, this clonotype turned up many times. The chain has TRBV29-1 and TRBJ1-1; tentatively, D is TRBD1 (5 bases). This CDR3 region has 14 residues. Per the germline V gene, CDR1 is SQVTM and CDR2 is ANQGSEA. Trimming stripped 5 bases from V and 3 bases from J, with 16 bases between. CDR3 sequence (DNA): TGCAGCGTTCAGGGTCTTCGGAGGGACACTGAAGCTTTCTTT. This gives the protein CSVQGLRRDTEAFF.

This clonotype turned up a few times. The chain has TRBV30 and TRBJ2-5, with D tentatively TRBD1 (6 bases). CDR3 length: 13 amino acids. V was clipped by 2 bases and J by 5 bases, with 12 bases between them. CDR1 is GTSNPN and CDR2 is SVGIG in the germline V gene (reference sequence). CDR3 sequence reads: CAWSIQGKETQYF. Written as DNA, the CDR3 is TGTGCCTGGAGTATCCAGGGGAAGGAGACCCAGTACTTC.

The chain recombines TRBV4-2 with TRBJ2-5; TRBD1 is a possible D gene (5 bases). Germline CDR1 and CDR2: LGHNA and YNFKEQ. Trimming pared 3 bases from V and 5 bases from J, leaving 13 bases between. The length of the CDR3 is 14 residues. The CDR3 sequence: CASSQAPQGETQYF. The CDR3 DNA reads TGTGCCAGCAGCCAGGCCCCCCAGGGTGAGACCCAGTACTTC.

The V gene is TRBV2, the J gene TRBJ2-5; tentatively, D is TRBD2 (6 bases). CDR3 length equals 13 residues. Germline assignment: CDR1 SNHLY and CDR2 FYNNEI. V gave up 7 bases and J gave up 2 bases, with 11 bases separating them. CDR3 in amino acids: CASNRDLQETQYF. In nucleotides, the CDR3 is TGTGCCAGCAATAGGGACTTACAAGAGACCCAGTACTTC.

There are a few counts of this clonotype. This chain joins TRBV2 and TRBJ2-5; D is uncertain. Trimming took 6 bases from V and 5 from J, leaving 10 bases between them. This CDR3 spans 12 amino acids. The germline V gene encodes CDR1 SNHLY and CDR2 FYNNEI. In nucleotides, the CDR3 is TGTGCCAGCAGCATAGGGCAGGAGACCCAGTACTTC. This encodes CASSIGQETQYF.

The rearrangement links TRBV6-6 to TRBJ2-2; 12 bases agree with TRBD2. CDR3 size: 15 residues. With V trimmed by 8 bases and J by 7 bases, 8 bases remained unmatched. Germline CDR1 and CDR2: MNHNY and SVGAGI (reference sequence). As DNA, the CDR3 is TGTGCCAGCCTAGCGGGGGGGCTTGAGATCGGGGAGCTGTTTTTT. Translation: CASLAGGLEIGELFF.

This chain connects TRBV7-9 to TRBJ1-2; 12 bases agree with TRBD1. CDR1 is SEHNR, CDR2 FQNEAQ, per germline (reference sequence). This CDR3 region has 16 residues. V was clipped by 5 bases and J by 8 bases; unmatched bases: 12. This chain's CDR3 is CASSPGQGAPSRGYTF. CDR3 DNA sequence: TGTGCCAGCAGCCCGGGACAGGGGGCTCCCTCTCGGGGCTACACCTTC.

This clonotype was found many times. This sequence joins TRBV5-1 and TRBJ2-5; 8 bases match TRBD1. The CDR3 spans 14 residues. Germline CDR1 and CDR2: SGHRS and YFSETQ. Trimming cost V 3 bases and J 3 bases; bases outside gene matches: 4. DNA of the CDR3: TGCGCCAGCAGCTCTACGACAGGGGAAGAGACCCAGTACTTC. Residues: CASSSTTGEETQYF.

This clonotype was detected only a few times. This sequence joins TRBV18 and TRBJ2-2; no clear D gene. Deletions cut 0 bases from V and 3 bases from J, with 5 bases between. CDR3 length: 14 amino acids. Germline loops: CDR1 KGHSH, CDR2 LQKENI. The CDR3 DNA reads TGTGCCAGCTCACCACCCAACTACACCGGGGAGCTGTTTTTT. Protein product: CASSPPNYTGELFF.

The chain is built from TRBV12-3 or TRBV12-4 and TRBJ2-7, with TRBD2 as a possible D gene (5 bases). The CDR3 sequence is 14 residues long. Trimming took 6 bases from V and 2 from J, leaving 14 bases between them. The CDR3 is CASSRFRGTYEQYF. The DNA for the CDR3 is TGTGCCAGCAGCCGATTCCGGGGTACCTACGAGCAGTACTTC.

This clonotype was detected only a few times. In DNA, the CDR3 is TGCGCCAGCAGCCAAGATCGCGGGATGGGCCGCAGCTATGGCTACACCTTC. Translated, it gives CASSQDRGMGRSYGYTF. The V gene is TRBV4-1, the J gene TRBJ1-2; D is unclear. The CDR3 sequence is 17 residues long. V lost 0 bases and J 4 bases, leaving 18 bases between the germline ends. Germline V gene sequence: CDR1 MGHRA, CDR2 YSYEKL.

The chain combines TRBV3-1 with TRBJ2-5; 7 bases fit TRBD2. The germline V gene has CDR1 LGHDT and CDR2 YNNKEL (reference sequence). This CDR3 spans 13 amino acids. V was clipped by 3 bases and J by 2 bases; unmatched bases: 0. CDR3: CASSHSGQETQYF. In DNA form, the CDR3 reads TGTGCCAGCAGCCATAGCGGGCAAGAGACCCAGTACTTC.

This clonotype showed up many times. The chain joins TRBV20-1 to TRBJ2-3; 7 bases match TRBD1. Germline-derived CDR1 and CDR2 are DFQATT and SNEGSKA (reference sequence). The CDR3 spans 14 residues. Trimming took 3 bases from V and 2 from J; bases not matched to a gene: 5. The CDR3 DNA follows: TGCAGTGCTAGGGTGACAGGGTTCACAGATACGCAGTATTTT. Its protein product is CSARVTGFTDTQYF.

The chain carries TRBV24-1 and TRBJ2-1, with 9 bases matching TRBD1. CDR1 and CDR2 from the germline V gene are KGHDR and SFDVKD. Germline trimming cut 7 bases from V and 2 bases from J; bases unmatched to any gene: 5. The CDR3 runs 15 residues. CDR3 sequence (DNA): TGTGCCACCAGCGCCGGGACAGGGACCTACAATGAGCAGTTCTTC. This sequence encodes CATSAGTGTYNEQFF.